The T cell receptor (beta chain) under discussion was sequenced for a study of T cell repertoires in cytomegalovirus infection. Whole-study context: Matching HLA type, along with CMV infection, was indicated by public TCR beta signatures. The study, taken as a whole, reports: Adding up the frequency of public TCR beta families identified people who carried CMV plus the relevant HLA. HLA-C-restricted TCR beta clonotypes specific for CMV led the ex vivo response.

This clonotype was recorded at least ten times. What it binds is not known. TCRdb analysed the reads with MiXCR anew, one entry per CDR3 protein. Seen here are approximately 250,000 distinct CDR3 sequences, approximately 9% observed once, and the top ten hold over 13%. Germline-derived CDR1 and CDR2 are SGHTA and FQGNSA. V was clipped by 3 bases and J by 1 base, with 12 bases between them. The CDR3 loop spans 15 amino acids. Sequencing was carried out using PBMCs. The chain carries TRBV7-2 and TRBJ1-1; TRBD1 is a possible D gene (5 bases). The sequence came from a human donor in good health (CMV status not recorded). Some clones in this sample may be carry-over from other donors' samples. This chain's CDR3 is CASSFDGGGNTEAFF. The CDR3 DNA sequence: TGTGCCAGCAGCTTTGACGGGGGAGGGAACACTGAAGCTTTCTTT.